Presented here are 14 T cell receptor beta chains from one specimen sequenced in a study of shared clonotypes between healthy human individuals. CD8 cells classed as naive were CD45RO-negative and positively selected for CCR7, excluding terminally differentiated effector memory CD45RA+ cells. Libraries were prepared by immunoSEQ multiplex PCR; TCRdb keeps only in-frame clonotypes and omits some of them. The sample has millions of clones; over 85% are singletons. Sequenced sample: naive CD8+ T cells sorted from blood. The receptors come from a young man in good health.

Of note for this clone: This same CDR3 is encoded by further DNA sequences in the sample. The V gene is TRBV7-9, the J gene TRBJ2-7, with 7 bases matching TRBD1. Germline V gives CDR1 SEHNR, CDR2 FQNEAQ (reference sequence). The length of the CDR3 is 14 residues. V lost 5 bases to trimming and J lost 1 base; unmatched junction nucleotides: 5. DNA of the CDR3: TGTGCCAGCAGCCCCAGGGGGATATCCTACGAGCAGTACTTC. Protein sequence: CASSPRGISYEQYF.

In DNA form, the CDR3 reads TGTGCCACCAGCAGTACAGGGGCGGAGCAGTACTTC. Encoded protein: CATSSTGAEQYF. The V and J genes are TRBV15 and TRBJ2-7, with TRBD1 matching over 7 bases. With V trimmed by 3 bases and J by 7 bases, 3 bases remained unmatched. This CDR3 is built from 12 residues. From germline, CDR1 is LNHNV and CDR2 YYDKDF (reference sequence).

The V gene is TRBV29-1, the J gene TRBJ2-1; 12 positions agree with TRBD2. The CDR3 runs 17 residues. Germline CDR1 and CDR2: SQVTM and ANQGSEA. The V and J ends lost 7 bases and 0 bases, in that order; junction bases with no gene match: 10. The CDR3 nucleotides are TGCAGCGCCAGGACTAGCGGGATTCCCAGCTCCTACAATGAGCAGTTCTTC. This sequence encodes CSARTSGIPSSYNEQFF.

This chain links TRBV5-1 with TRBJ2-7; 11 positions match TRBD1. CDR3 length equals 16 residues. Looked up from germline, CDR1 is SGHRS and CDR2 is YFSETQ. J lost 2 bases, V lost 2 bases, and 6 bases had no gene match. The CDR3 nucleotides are TGCGCCAGCAGCTTCCTCGGACAGGGGGCGGCCTACGAGCAGTACTTC. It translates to CASSFLGQGAAYEQYF. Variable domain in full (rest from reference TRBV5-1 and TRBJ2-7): KAGVTQTPRYLIKTRGQQVTLSCSPISGHRSVSWYQQTPGQGLQFLFEYFSETQRNKGNFPGRFSGRQFSNSRSEMNVSTLELGDSALYLCASSFLGQGAAYEQYFGPGTRLTVT.

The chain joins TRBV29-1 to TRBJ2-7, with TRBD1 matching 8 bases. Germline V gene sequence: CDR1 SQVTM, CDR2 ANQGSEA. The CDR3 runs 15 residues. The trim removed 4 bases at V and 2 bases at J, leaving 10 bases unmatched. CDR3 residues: CSVVQQGVGTYEQYF. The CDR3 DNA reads TGCAGCGTTGTCCAACAGGGGGTTGGGACCTACGAGCAGTACTTC.

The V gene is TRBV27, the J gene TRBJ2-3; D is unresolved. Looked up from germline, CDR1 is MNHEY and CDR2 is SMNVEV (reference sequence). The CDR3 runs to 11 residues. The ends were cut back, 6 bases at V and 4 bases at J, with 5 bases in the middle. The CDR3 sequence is CASRRADTQYF. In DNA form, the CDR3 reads TGTGCCAGCAGACGCGCAGATACGCAGTATTTT.

The CDR3 protein is CASSLGVIQETQYF. CDR3 coding DNA: TGCGCCAGCAGCTTGGGAGTAATCCAAGAGACCCAGTACTTC. The chain links TRBV5-1 to TRBJ2-5; no definite D call. Germline values: CDR1 SGHRS, CDR2 YFSETQ. This CDR3 has 14 residues. Trimming removed 0 bases from V and 1 base from J, with 7 bases in between.

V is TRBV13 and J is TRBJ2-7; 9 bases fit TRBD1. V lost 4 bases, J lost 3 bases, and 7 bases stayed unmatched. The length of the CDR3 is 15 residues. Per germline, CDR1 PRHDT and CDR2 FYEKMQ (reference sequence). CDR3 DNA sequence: TGTGCCAGCAGCTCGGGGACAGGGAATATCTACGAGCAGTACTTC. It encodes CASSSGTGNIYEQYF.

The DNA of the CDR3 is TGTGCCAGCAGCCTGCGACTAGCGGGGGGCTGGGGGAACACCGGGGAGCTGTTTTTT. The encoded protein is CASSLRLAGGWGNTGELFF. The chain joins TRBV13 to TRBJ2-2, with 13 bases aligning to TRBD2. The CDR3 is made up of 19 amino acids. V lost 5 bases and J lost 1; bases outside the gene matches: 10. The germline gives CDR1 PRHDT, CDR2 FYEKMQ (reference sequence).

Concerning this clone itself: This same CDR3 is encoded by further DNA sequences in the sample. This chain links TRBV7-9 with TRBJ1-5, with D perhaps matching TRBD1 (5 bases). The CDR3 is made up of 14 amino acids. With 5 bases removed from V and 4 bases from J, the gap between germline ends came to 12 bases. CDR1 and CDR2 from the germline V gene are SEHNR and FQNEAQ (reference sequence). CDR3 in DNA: TGTGCCAGCAGCCTTGACAGCAATAATCAGCCCCAGCATTTT. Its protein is CASSLDSNNQPQHF.

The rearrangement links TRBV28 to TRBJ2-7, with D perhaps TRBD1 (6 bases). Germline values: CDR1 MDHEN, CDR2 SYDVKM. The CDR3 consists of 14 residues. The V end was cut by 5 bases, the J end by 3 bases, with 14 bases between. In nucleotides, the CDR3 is TGTGCCAGCAGTCCCCTCGGGACATTCTACGAGCAGTACTTC. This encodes CASSPLGTFYEQYF.

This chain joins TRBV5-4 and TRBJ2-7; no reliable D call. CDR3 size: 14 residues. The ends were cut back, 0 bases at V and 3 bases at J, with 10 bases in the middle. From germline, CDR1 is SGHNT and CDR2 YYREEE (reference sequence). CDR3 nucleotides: TGTGCCAGCAGCTTGGGTGACGCCGACTACGAGCAGTACTTC. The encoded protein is CASSLGDADYEQYF.

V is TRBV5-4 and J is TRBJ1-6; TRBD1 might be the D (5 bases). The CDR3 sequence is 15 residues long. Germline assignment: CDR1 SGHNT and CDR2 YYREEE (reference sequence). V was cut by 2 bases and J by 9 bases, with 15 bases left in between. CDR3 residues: CASSLIGQGSSPLHF. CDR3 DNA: TGTGCCAGCAGCTTAATCGGGCAGGGAAGTTCACCCCTCCACTTT.

The CDR3 is CASSESPMFGYTF. The CDR3 nucleotides read TGTGCCAGCAGTGAATCCCCGATGTTCGGCTACACCTTC. The chain employs TRBV25-1 and TRBJ1-2; D not certain. The length of the CDR3 is 13 residues. Germline CDR1 is MGHDK and CDR2 is SYGVNS. Trimming took off 1 base at V and 8 bases at J, with 11 bases between the two ends.